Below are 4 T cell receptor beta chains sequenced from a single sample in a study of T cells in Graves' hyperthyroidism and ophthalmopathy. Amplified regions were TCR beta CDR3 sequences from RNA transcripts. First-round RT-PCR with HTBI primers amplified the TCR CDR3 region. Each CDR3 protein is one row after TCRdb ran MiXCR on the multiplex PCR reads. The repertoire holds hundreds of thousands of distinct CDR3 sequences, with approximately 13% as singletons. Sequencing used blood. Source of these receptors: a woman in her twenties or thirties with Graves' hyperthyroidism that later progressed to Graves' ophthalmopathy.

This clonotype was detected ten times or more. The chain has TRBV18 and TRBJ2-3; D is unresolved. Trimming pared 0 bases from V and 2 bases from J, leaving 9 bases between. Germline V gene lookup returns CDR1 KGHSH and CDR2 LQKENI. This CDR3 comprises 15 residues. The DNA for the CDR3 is TGTGCCAGCTCACCACCGTCCAGCCACACAGATACGCAGTATTTT. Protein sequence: CASSPPSSHTDTQYF.

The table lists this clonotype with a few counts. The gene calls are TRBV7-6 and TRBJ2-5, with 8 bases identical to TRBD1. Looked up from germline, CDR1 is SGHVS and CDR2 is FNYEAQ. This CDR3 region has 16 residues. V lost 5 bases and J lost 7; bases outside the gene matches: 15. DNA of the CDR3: TGTGCCAGCAGCGCTCCGGGACAGGAGCTTGTGGGGACCCAGTACTTC. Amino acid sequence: CASSAPGQELVGTQYF. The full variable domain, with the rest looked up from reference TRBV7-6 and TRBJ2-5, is GAGVSQSPRYKVTKRGQDVALRCDPISGHVSLYWYRQALGQGPEFLTYFNYEAQQDKSGLPNDRFSAERPEGSISTLTIQRTEQRDSAMYRCASSAPGQELVGTQYFGPGTRLLVL.

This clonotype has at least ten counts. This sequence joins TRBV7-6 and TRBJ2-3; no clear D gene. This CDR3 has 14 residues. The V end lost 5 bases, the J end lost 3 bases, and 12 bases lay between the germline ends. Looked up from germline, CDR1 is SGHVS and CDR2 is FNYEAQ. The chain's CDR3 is CASSGWIGTDTQYF. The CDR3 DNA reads TGTGCCAGCAGCGGATGGATTGGGACAGATACGCAGTATTTT.

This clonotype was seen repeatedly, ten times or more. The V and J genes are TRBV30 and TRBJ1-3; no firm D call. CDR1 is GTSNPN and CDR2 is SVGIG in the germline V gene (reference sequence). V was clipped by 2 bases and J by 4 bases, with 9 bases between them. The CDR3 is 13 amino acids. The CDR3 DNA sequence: TGTGCCTGGAGTTCGTCAGGAGGAAACACCATATATTTT. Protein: CAWSSSGGNTIYF.